A selection of T cell receptor beta chains follows, all from one sample in a study of T cell repertoires in cytomegalovirus infection. TCRdb used MiXCR to reprocess the reads, holding one entry per CDR3 protein. The sample yields 630,000 or so distinct CDR3 sequences, approximately 25% seen once. Sequenced input: CD8+ T cells from PBMCs. The receptors here all came from a human donor in good health (CMV status not recorded). Some clones in this sample may be carry-over from other donors' samples. The CDR3 runs from the conserved cysteine through the conserved F or W. D genes are given only for firm matches. Rows give clone size only sometimes, using once, few, many, or a class for an expanded clone.

v_gene	abundance	j_gene	d_gene	CDR3aa	CDR3nt
TRBV7-7	many	TRBJ2-3	.	CASSPGMSTDTQYF	TGTGCTAGCAGCCCAGGGATGAGCACAGATACGCAGTATTTT
TRBV20-1	.	TRBJ1-2	TRBD1	CSARARQGPAAYYGYTF	TGCAGTGCTAGAGCCCGACAGGGTCCCGCGGCGTACTATGGCTACACCTTC
TRBV10-3	.	TRBJ1-2	TRBD1	CAIRRWDRIKGDGYTF	TGTGCCATCCGAAGATGGGACAGAATAAAGGGCGATGGCTACACCTTC
TRBV7-2	few	TRBJ2-1	.	CASSLVNQAYNEQFF	TGTGCCAGCAGCTTAGTGAACCAGGCTTACAATGAGCAGTTCTTC
TRBV7-6	many	TRBJ2-1	TRBD1	CASITGGTLGYNEQFF	TGTGCCAGCATTACAGGGGGGACACTGGGGTACAATGAGCAGTTCTTC
TRBV11-2	few	TRBJ1-2	.	CASSLSGGEYGYTF	TGTGCCAGCAGCTTATCGGGGGGGGAGTATGGCTACACCTTC
TRBV27	few	TRBJ1-1	TRBD1	CASSNPGQGDTEAFF	TGTGCCAGCAGTAACCCCGGACAGGGGGACACTGAAGCTTTCTTT
TRBV7-9	.	TRBJ1-1	.	CASSLGGVGLNTEAFF	TGTGCCAGCAGCTTAGGGGGGGTCGGTTTGAACACTGAAGCTTTCTTT
TRBV7-2	.	TRBJ2-3	.	CASSSPGDGGADTQYF	TGTGCCAGCAGCTCGCCGGGTGACGGGGGCGCAGATACGCAGTATTTT
TRBV28	few	TRBJ1-5	TRBD1	CASSIHRGGQPQHF	TGTGCCAGCAGTATCCACAGGGGCGGCCAGCCCCAGCATTTT
TRBV25-1	few	TRBJ2-2	TRBD2	CASSVSGGRNTGELFF	TGTGCCAGCAGTGTCAGCGGGGGGCGGAACACCGGGGAGCTGTTTTTT
TRBV12-3/TRBV12-4	.	TRBJ2-1	.	CASSPGRTEQFF	TGTGCCAGCAGCCCTGGACGGACTGAGCAGTTCTTC
TRBV28	once	TRBJ2-2	TRBD1	CASSSPGTGGWTGELFF	TGTGCCAGCAGCAGTCCCGGGACAGGGGGCTGGACCGGGGAGCTGTTTTTT
TRBV7-3	many	TRBJ1-1	.	CASSTQGGSTEAFF	TGTGCCAGCAGCACACAGGGAGGAAGCACTGAAGCTTTCTTT
TRBV7-8	many	TRBJ2-5	.	CASSGRDIKETQYF	TGTGCCAGCAGCGGCCGGGACATAAAAGAGACCCAGTACTTC
TRBV25-1	.	TRBJ2-3	.	CASSEGTSGFDTQYF	TGTGCCAGCAGTGAAGGGACTTCGGGGTTTGATACGCAGTATTTT
TRBV27	few	TRBJ2-3	.	CASRRIPDTQYF	TGTGCCAGCAGGCGGATACCAGATACGCAGTATTTT
TRBV6-1	.	TRBJ2-1	TRBD1	CATGQGSYNEQLF	TGTGCCACCGGACAGGGGTCCTACAATGAGCAGTTATTC
TRBV7-2	many	TRBJ2-5	.	CASSLGGGGPETQYF	TGTGCCAGCAGCTTAGGAGGGGGGGGACCGGAGACCCAGTACTTC
TRBV2	few	TRBJ2-1	TRBD1	CASSDPGQGPDEQFF	TGTGCCAGCAGTGATCCGGGACAGGGGCCCGATGAGCAGTTCTTC
TRBV18	.	TRBJ2-7	.	CASSPTDSTYEQYF	TGTGCCAGCTCACCCACCGACAGCACCTACGAGCAGTACTTC
TRBV2	.	TRBJ1-2	.	CASGIAPSTYGYTF	TGTGCCAGCGGAATTGCCCCAAGCACATATGGCTACACCTTC
TRBV7-8	many	TRBJ2-7	TRBD1	CASSIGTGGRREQYF	TGTGCCAGCAGCATTGGGACAGGGGGGCGACGCGAGCAGTACTTC
TRBV7-6	many	TRBJ1-5	TRBD1	CASSLRAGTGNQPQHF	TGTGCCAGCAGCTTAAGGGCGGGGACAGGCAATCAGCCCCAGCATTTT
TRBV28	.	TRBJ2-3	TRBD2	CASIPGLLTDTQYF	TGTGCCAGCATTCCGGGACTACTCACAGATACGCAGTATTTT
TRBV19	.	TRBJ2-3	.	CASSIQDQPFTDTQYF	TGTGCCAGTAGTATCCAGGATCAGCCATTCACAGATACGCAGTATTTT
TRBV28	few	TRBJ2-3	TRBD1	CAVGITGGTDTQYF	TGTGCCGTTGGGATCACAGGGGGCACAGATACGCAGTATTTT
TRBV15	few	TRBJ1-1	.	CATSTLRAGNTEAFF	TGTGCCACCAGCACCCTCAGGGCCGGGAACACTGAAGCTTTCTTT
TRBV20-1	.	TRBJ2-1	.	CSARHQNIEQFF	TGCAGTGCTAGGCACCAGAATATTGAGCAGTTCTTC
TRBV28	few	TRBJ1-1	TRBD1	CASSNRGLGNTEAFF	TGTGCCAGCAGTAACAGGGGGCTGGGGAACACTGAAGCTTTCTTT
TRBV5-6	.	TRBJ2-5	TRBD1	CASSSPFETGARVQETQYF	TGTGCCAGCAGCTCCCCCTTCGAGACAGGGGCGCGGGTTCAAGAGACCCAGTACTTC